This T cell receptor beta chain was recovered during a study of T cell responses to AZD1222 COVID-19 vaccine. Generated by immunoSEQ multiplex PCR, the TCRdb table keeps only in-frame clones and is missing some. The table lists roughly 180,000 clones, about nine tenths of them singletons. As concerns this clone: The antigen is not known.

V was trimmed by 7 bases and J by 5 bases, leaving 12 bases between them. This CDR3 spans 12 amino acids. Germline CDR1 reads MNHNS; CDR2 reads SASEGT. Whole-study results and caveats: Sampling captured repertoires only after the peak T cell response. The number of AZD1222 recipients seropositive at baseline was only five or six.

Sequences were derived from peripheral blood, sampled on day 0 of MenACWY control vaccination. The clonotype was recovered from an adult in good health. The chain uses TRBV6-1 and TRBJ2-7; D unresolved. The DNA for the CDR3 is TGTGCCAGCACCCTACCGGGTGACGAGCAGTACTTC. Protein: CASTLPGDEQYF.